This T cell receptor (beta chain) was profiled in a study of T cell responses to AZD1222 COVID-19 vaccine. Libraries were prepared by immunoSEQ multiplex PCR; TCRdb keeps only in-frame clonotypes and omits some of them. The sample holds under 80,000 clones, 84% seen once. CDR1 is SGDLS and CDR2 is YYNGEE in the germline V gene. The CDR3 runs 15 residues. With 2 bases clipped from V and 1 base from J, the junction kept 3 bases outside the gene matches. Sequenced here: peripheral blood, sampled on day 0 of AZD1222 vaccination. The source of this sequence is an adult in good health. The V gene is TRBV9, the J gene TRBJ1-5; TRBD1 agrees at 7 bases. The CDR3 region is CASSVGTVSNQPQHF. CDR3 bases: TGTGCCAGCAGCGTCGGGACAGTGAGCAATCAGCCCCAGCATTTT.